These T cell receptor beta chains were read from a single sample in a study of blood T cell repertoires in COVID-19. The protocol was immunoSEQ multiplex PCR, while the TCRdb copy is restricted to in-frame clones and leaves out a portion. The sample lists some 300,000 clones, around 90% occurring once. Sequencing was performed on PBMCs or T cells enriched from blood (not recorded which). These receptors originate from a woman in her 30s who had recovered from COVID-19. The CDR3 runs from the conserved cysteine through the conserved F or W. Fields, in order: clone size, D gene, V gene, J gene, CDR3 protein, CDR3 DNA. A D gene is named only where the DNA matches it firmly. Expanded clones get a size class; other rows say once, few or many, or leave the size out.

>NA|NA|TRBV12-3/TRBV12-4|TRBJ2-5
CASSPRGETQYF
TGTGCCAGCAGCCCACGGGGGGAGACCCAGTACTTC
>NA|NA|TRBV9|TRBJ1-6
CASSVGGNSSPLHF
TGTGCCAGCAGCGTAGGTGGTAATAGTTCACCCCTCCACTTT
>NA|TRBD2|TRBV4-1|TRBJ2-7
CASSQVNILAFDEQYF
TGCGCCAGCAGCCAAGTAAACATACTAGCGTTTGACGAGCAGTACTTC
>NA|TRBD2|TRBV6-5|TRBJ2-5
CASSFQGGRETQYF
TGTGCCAGCAGTTTTCAGGGAGGGCGAGAGACCCAGTACTTC
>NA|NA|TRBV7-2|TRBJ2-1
CASSLTSSYNEQFF
TGTGCCAGCAGCTTAACGAGCTCCTACAATGAGCAGTTCTTC
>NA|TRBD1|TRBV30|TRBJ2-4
CAIRGTGGGIQYF
TGTGCCATCCGAGGGACAGGCGGCGGCATTCAGTACTTC
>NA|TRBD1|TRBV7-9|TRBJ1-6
CASDRGQNNSPLHF
TGTGCCAGTGACCGGGGACAGAATAATTCACCCCTCCACTTT
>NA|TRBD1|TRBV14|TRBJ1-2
CASSQPGTGGNGYTF
TGTGCCAGCAGCCAACCCGGGACAGGGGGGAATGGCTACACCTTC
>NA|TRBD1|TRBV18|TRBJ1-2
CASSPPGQDPHGYTF
TGTGCCAGCTCACCACCGGGACAGGATCCTCATGGCTACACCTTC
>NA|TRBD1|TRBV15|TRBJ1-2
CATSRGRDRRRYGYTF
TGTGCCACCAGCAGAGGCCGGGACAGGAGACGTTATGGCTACACCTTC
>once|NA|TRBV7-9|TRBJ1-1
CASSATGNTEAFF
TGTGCCAGCAGTGCTACAGGTAACACTGAAGCTTTCTTT
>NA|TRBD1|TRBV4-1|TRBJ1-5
CASSLEGQGDLRGNQPQHF
TGCGCCAGCAGCCTGGAGGGACAGGGGGACCTGAGGGGAAATCAGCCCCAGCATTTT
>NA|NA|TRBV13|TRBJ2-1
CASSLARFEGVNNLRSSYNEQFF
TGTGCCAGCAGCTTAGCGCGGTTTGAGGGGGTTAACAATCTGAGAAGCTCCTACAATGAGCAGTTCTTC
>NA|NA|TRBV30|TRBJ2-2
CAWSVSAGKGELFF
TGTGCCTGGAGTGTAAGCGCGGGGAAGGGGGAGCTGTTTTTT
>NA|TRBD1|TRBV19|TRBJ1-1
CASIGGTGDTEAFF
TGTGCCAGTATCGGAGGGACAGGGGACACTGAAGCTTTCTTT
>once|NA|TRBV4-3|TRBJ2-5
CASSQAGGRETQYF
TGCGCCAGCAGCCAAGCGGGCGGGCGAGAGACCCAGTACTTC
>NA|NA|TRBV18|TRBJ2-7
CASSPQGAGGTYEQYF
TGTGCCAGCTCACCACAGGGGGCAGGGGGGACCTACGAGCAGTACTTC
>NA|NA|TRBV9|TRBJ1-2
CASSVGGGPSYGYTF
TGTGCCAGCAGCGTAGGCGGGGGTCCCTCCTATGGCTACACCTTC
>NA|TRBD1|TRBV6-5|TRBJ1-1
CASSSTSTGETEAFF
TGTGCCAGCAGCTCCACCTCGACAGGGGAAACTGAAGCTTTCTTT
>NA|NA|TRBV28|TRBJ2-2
CASSLLGAGASGELFF
TGTGCCAGCAGTTTGTTAGGGGCAGGGGCCAGTGGGGAGCTGTTTTTT
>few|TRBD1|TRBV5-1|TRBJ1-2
CASRKDRGRGYTF
TGCGCCAGCCGAAAGGACAGGGGGCGAGGCTACACCTTC
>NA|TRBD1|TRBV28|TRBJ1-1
CASETDREMNTEAFF
TGTGCCAGTGAGACGGACAGGGAGATGAACACTGAAGCTTTCTTT
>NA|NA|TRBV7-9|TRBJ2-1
CASSQNEQFF
TGTGCCAGCAGCCAGAATGAGCAGTTCTTC
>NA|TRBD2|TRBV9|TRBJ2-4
CASSLPGLAGGQNIQYF
TGTGCCAGCAGCCTACCGGGACTAGCGGGAGGTCAAAACATTCAGTACTTC